This passage covers 32 T cell receptor beta chains from one sample sequenced in a study of blood T cell repertoires in COVID-19. This table comes from immunoSEQ multiplex PCR, and its TCRdb copy is limited to in-frame clones, with some not included. The profile covers approximately 300,000 clones, with 80% to 90% appearing a single time and approximately 6.5% taken by the ten largest. The sequenced material came from peripheral blood. The receptors originated from a man aged 18 to 30 who had recovered from COVID-19.

This chain links TRBV6-5 with TRBJ1-1; the D gene is possibly TRBD1 (6 bases). The V and J ends lost 8 bases and 1 base respectively, with 14 bases between them. From germline, CDR1 is MNHEY and CDR2 SVGAGI. CDR3 length equals 14 residues. CDR3 bases: TGTGCCAGCTGTTCGCCGGGACAGAACACTGAAGCTTTCTTT. Translated, it gives CASCSPGQNTEAFF.

This clone was found a few times. V usage is TRBV6-5 and J usage is TRBJ2-2; no clear D gene. Trimming cost V 6 bases and J 6 bases, with 8 bases left between them. This CDR3 comprises 12 residues. CDR1 is MNHEY, CDR2 SVGAGI, per germline. The CDR3 loop is CASSLIAGELFF. The CDR3 DNA follows: TGTGCCAGCAGCCTGATAGCCGGGGAGCTGTTTTTT.

The chain recombines TRBV4-2 with TRBJ2-1; D perhaps matches TRBD2 (7 bases). V was shortened by 0 bases and J by 7 bases, with 22 bases between the two germline ends. The CDR3 loop spans 18 amino acids. Germline assignment: CDR1 LGHNA and CDR2 YNFKEQ. The CDR3 reads CASSQEGGQGGRGNEQFF. For the CDR3, the DNA is TGTGCCAGCAGCCAAGAGGGGGGCCAGGGCGGGAGAGGGAATGAGCAGTTCTTC.

The V call is TRBV2, the J call TRBJ2-2; no definite D call. The ends were cut back, 6 bases at V and 0 bases at J, with 8 bases in the middle. The CDR3 has 14 amino acids. Per the germline V gene, CDR1 is SNHLY and CDR2 is FYNNEI. This chain's CDR3 is CASRGDPNTGELFF. The CDR3 DNA is TGTGCCAGCAGGGGCGACCCGAACACCGGGGAGCTGTTTTTT.

This chain joins TRBV7-9 and TRBJ2-7; TRBD2 agrees at 13 bases. The CDR3 is 16 amino acids. The germline gives CDR1 SEHNR, CDR2 FQNEAQ (reference sequence). V was clipped by 4 bases and J by 3 bases; unmatched bases: 6. The CDR3 reads CASSSWTSGSRYEQYF. CDR3 nucleotide sequence: TGTGCCAGCAGCTCGTGGACTAGCGGGAGCCGCTACGAGCAGTACTTC.

The chain combines TRBV4-1 with TRBJ1-1; D possibly corresponds to TRBD1 (6 bases). The length of the CDR3 is 11 residues. V gave up 3 bases and J gave up 9 bases, with 8 bases separating them. CDR1 is MGHRA and CDR2 is YSYEKL in the germline V gene. CDR3 coding DNA: TGCGCCAGCAGCCAGGACAGCCAAGCTTTCTTT. Translating gives CASSQDSQAFF.

V usage is TRBV27 and J usage is TRBJ2-3; tentatively, D is TRBD2 (5 bases). Deletions cut 7 bases from V and 2 bases from J, with 16 bases between. CDR1 MNHEY and CDR2 SMNVEV come from the germline V gene (reference sequence). This CDR3 spans 15 amino acids. This CDR3 reads CASKEAGPYTDTQYF. CDR3 nucleotide sequence: TGTGCCAGCAAGGAGGCAGGCCCATACACAGATACGCAGTATTTT.

The CDR3 loop reads CATSRDRGNTGELFF. CDR3 DNA: TGTGCCACCAGCAGAGATCGGGGGAACACCGGGGAGCTGTTTTTT. V and J are TRBV15 and TRBJ2-2; tentatively, D is TRBD2 (5 bases). This CDR3 comprises 15 residues. The V end was cut by 0 bases, the J end by 1 base, with 6 bases between. Germline-derived CDR1 and CDR2 are LNHNV and YYDKDF (reference sequence).

This clone has a single count. This chain connects TRBV5-1 to TRBJ2-5, with 7 bases lining up with TRBD2. Germline values: CDR1 SGHRS, CDR2 YFSETQ. The trim removed 6 bases at V and 5 bases at J, leaving 10 bases unmatched. The CDR3 has 14 amino acids. The CDR3 DNA reads as TGCGCCAGCACGGAAGGGAGGGGTCATGAGACCCAGTACTTC. This gives the protein CASTEGRGHETQYF.

The CDR3 bases are TGTGCCAGCAAGCCCCAGAACACCGGGGAGCTGTTTTTT. The encoded protein is CASKPQNTGELFF. The V gene is TRBV11-1, the J gene TRBJ2-2, with D unclear. V dropped 7 bases and J dropped 1 base, with 7 bases sitting between them. The CDR3 sequence is 13 residues long. Per the germline V gene, CDR1 is SGHAT and CDR2 is FQDESV (reference sequence).

CDR3 sequence: CASSTGGFSGANVLTF. As DNA, the CDR3 is TGTGCCAGCAGCACGGGTGGCTTCTCTGGGGCCAACGTCCTGACTTTC. V and J are TRBV5-4 and TRBJ2-6; D gene unclear. This CDR3 is 16 amino acids long. CDR1 and CDR2 (germline): SGHNT, YYREEE (reference sequence). Trimming shortened V by 4 bases and J by 0 bases, and 11 bases separated the two germline ends.

The gene calls are TRBV9 and TRBJ1-2; tentatively, D is TRBD1 (6 bases). This CDR3 is built from 14 residues. Trimming pared 3 bases from V and 7 bases from J, leaving 16 bases between. The germline V gene encodes CDR1 SGDLS and CDR2 YYNGEE. CDR3 nucleotide sequence: TGTGCCAGCAGCGCCGCGGGGGGCTTAAGTGGCTACACCTTC. Protein: CASSAAGGLSGYTF.

The chain recombines TRBV4-2 with TRBJ2-7; 8 positions agree with TRBD2. J lost 3 bases, V lost 0 bases, and 10 bases had no gene match. This CDR3 has 17 residues. Germline V gene sequence: CDR1 LGHNA, CDR2 YNFKEQ. As DNA, the CDR3 is TGTGCCAGCAGCCAAGAGCCGCCAGCGGGAGTTTTCTACGAGCAGTACTTC. Protein sequence: CASSQEPPAGVFYEQYF.

This chain joins TRBV19 and TRBJ2-1; a possible D gene is TRBD2 (5 bases). Germline CDR1 and CDR2: LNHDA and SQIVND (reference sequence). This CDR3 has 15 residues. V lost 1 base, J lost 6 bases, and 13 bases lay in between. Here the CDR3 reads CASSIATGKVNEQFF. CDR3 DNA: TGTGCCAGTAGTATAGCGACGGGAAAAGTCAATGAGCAGTTCTTC. Drawing the rest from reference TRBV19 and TRBJ2-1, the complete variable domain is DGGITQSPKYLFRKEGQNVTLSCEQNLNHDAMYWYRQDPGQGLRLIYYSQIVNDFQKGDIAEGYSVSREKKESFPLTVTSAQKNPTAFYLCASSIATGKVNEQFFGPGTRLTVL.

A single count supports this clone. The chain uses TRBV19 and TRBJ1-2, with 11 positions matching TRBD1. The V segment lost 10 bases and the J segment 4 bases; nucleotides outside the gene matches: 11. The CDR3 covers 15 residues. The germline V gene has CDR1 LNHDA and CDR2 SQIVND (reference sequence). In nucleotides, the CDR3 is TGTGCCACCCCCTCCGGACAGGGGGCGAGCTATGGCTACACCTTC. This sequence encodes CATPSGQGASYGYTF.

This chain uses TRBV10-3 with TRBJ1-2; D not certain. Germline CDR1 reads ENHRY; CDR2 reads SYGVKD. This CDR3 spans 15 amino acids. With 5 bases removed from V and 1 base from J, the gap between germline ends came to 14 bases. The DNA of the CDR3 is TGTGCCATCAGTTCCGGTCGGGAGATTAACTATGGCTACACCTTC. Translation gives CAISSGREINYGYTF.

V is TRBV6-5 and J is TRBJ2-7; 7 bases are a match to TRBD1. Germline V CDR1 and CDR2: MNHEY, SVGAGI. The CDR3 consists of 11 residues. Trimming at V came to 6 bases and at J to 7 bases, leaving 3 bases not matched to a gene. This CDR3 is CASSQGDEQYF. CDR3 in DNA: TGTGCCAGCAGCCAGGGGGATGAGCAGTACTTC.

The rearrangement links TRBV2 to TRBJ1-3, with D possibly matching TRBD1 (5 bases). This CDR3 spans 14 amino acids. Germline loops: CDR1 SNHLY, CDR2 FYNNEI. The V and J ends lost 9 bases and 0 bases respectively, with 12 bases between them. The CDR3 nucleotides are TGTGCCAGTCTTCCAGGGCCCTCTGGAAACACCATATATTTT. Its protein is CASLPGPSGNTIYF.

In this sample, this clone turned up a few times. CDR3 protein: CSAPGHQNTEAFF. The CDR3 coding sequence is TGCAGCGCCCCGGGACACCAGAACACTGAAGCTTTCTTT. V usage is TRBV29-1 and J usage is TRBJ1-1; D might be TRBD1 (6 bases). This CDR3 has 13 residues. V shed 7 bases and J shed 1 base, with 13 bases lying between them. CDR1 and CDR2 (germline): SQVTM, ANQGSEA.

The chain joins TRBV7-2 to TRBJ1-1; D remains ambiguous. CDR1 and CDR2 (germline): SGHTA, FQGNSA. The V end lost 5 bases, the J end lost 7 bases, and 14 bases lay between the germline ends. The CDR3 spans 13 residues. Written as DNA, the CDR3 is TGTGCCAGCAGCCCCCGGGTAGACGGTGAAGCTTTCTTT. Its protein is CASSPRVDGEAFF.

V usage is TRBV27 and J usage is TRBJ2-4, with D uncertain. CDR1 MNHEY and CDR2 SMNVEV come from the germline V gene (reference sequence). CDR3 length: 13 residues. V gave up 2 bases and J gave up 9 bases, with 11 bases separating them. The CDR3 DNA follows: TGTGCCAGCAGTTTAGGCCCACGAAGCATTCAGTACTTC. It is translated as CASSLGPRSIQYF.

V usage is TRBV7-9 and J usage is TRBJ1-1; D uncertain. Germline-derived CDR1 and CDR2 are SEHNR and FQNEAQ (reference sequence). The CDR3 runs 12 residues. Trimming cost V 6 bases and J 1 base, with 6 bases left between them. The CDR3 DNA is TGTGCCAGCAGTTACTCGAACACTGAAGCTTTCTTT. Translating gives CASSYSNTEAFF.

The chain has TRBV2 and TRBJ1-1; 9 nucleotides align to TRBD1. CDR1 is SNHLY and CDR2 is FYNNEI in the germline V gene. V shed 5 bases, J shed 4 bases, and the junction held 5 bases outside the gene matches. This CDR3 is built from 14 residues. The CDR3 region is CASSSQGAGTEAFF. CDR3 nucleotide sequence: TGTGCCAGCAGTTCACAGGGGGCGGGCACTGAAGCTTTCTTT.

V usage is TRBV11-2 and J usage is TRBJ1-1; D is undetermined. Trimming took 5 bases from V and 0 from J, leaving 13 bases between them. Germline V gene lookup returns CDR1 SGHAT and CDR2 FQNNGV. The CDR3 is 15 residues long. CDR3 nucleotides: TGTGCCAGCAGCGACCGAGGACTCATGAACACTGAAGCTTTCTTT. Translation gives CASSDRGLMNTEAFF.

The CDR3 region has the DNA TGTGCCAGCAGCTTAGAACTAGCGGGAGGTTACGAGCAGTACTTC. Translating it yields CASSLELAGGYEQYF. This sequence joins TRBV7-8 and TRBJ2-7; 12 bases align to TRBD2. This CDR3 is 15 amino acids long. The germline V gene encodes CDR1 SGHVS and CDR2 FQNEAQ. Trimming removed 1 base from V and 4 bases from J; junction bases left unmatched: 2. Full variable domain (remainder filled in from reference TRBV7-8 and TRBJ2-7): GAGVSQSPRYKVAKRGQDVALRCDPISGHVSLFWYQQALGQGPEFLTYFQNEAQLDKSGLPSDRFFAERPEGSVSTLKIQRTQQEDSAVYLCASSLELAGGYEQYFGPGTRLTVT.

The chain employs TRBV5-4 and TRBJ2-1; 7 nucleotides align to TRBD1. The V gene's germline CDR1 is SGHNT and CDR2 YYREEE (reference sequence). This CDR3 contains 15 residues. V gave up 5 bases and J gave up 2 bases; unmatched junction bases: 7. The CDR3 here is CASRLRDRPYNEQFF. CDR3 DNA: TGTGCCAGCAGACTTCGGGACAGACCCTACAATGAGCAGTTCTTC. Complete variable domain (other parts from reference TRBV5-4 and TRBJ2-1): ETGVTQSPTHLIKTRGQQVTLRCSSQSGHNTVSWYQQALGQGPQFIFQYYREEENGRGNFPPRFSGLQFPNYSSELNVNALELDDSALYLCASRLRDRPYNEQFFGPGTRLTVL.

This sequence joins TRBV10-2 and TRBJ2-5; 9 nucleotides agree with TRBD2. The germline V gene encodes CDR1 WSHSY and CDR2 SAAADI. There are 14 residues in the CDR3. V shed 5 bases and J 5 bases; nucleotides not matched to a gene: 6. CDR3 amino acids: CASSLAGAGETQYF. In DNA, the CDR3 is TGCGCCAGCAGTTTAGCGGGAGCGGGCGAGACCCAGTACTTC.

The rearrangement links TRBV11-2 to TRBJ2-7; 10 nucleotides agree with TRBD1. The V segment lost 4 bases and the J segment 3 bases; nucleotides outside the gene matches: 12. Germline CDR1 is SGHAT and CDR2 is FQNNGV. This CDR3 contains 17 residues. The CDR3 bases are TGTGCCAGCAGCTCAGAGTGGAGGGACAGGGGCGGCTACGAGCAGTACTTC. As protein: CASSSEWRDRGGYEQYF.

This clone is a singleton in its sample. The J gene is TRBJ1-2, the V gene TRBV18, with 7 bases that match TRBD1. The CDR3 has 17 amino acids. Germline V gene sequence: CDR1 KGHSH, CDR2 LQKENI. Trimming cost V 2 bases and J 3 bases; bases outside gene matches: 12. The CDR3 region is CASSPAGTELQHYGYTF. CDR3 sequence (DNA): TGTGCCAGCTCACCAGCCGGGACAGAGCTCCAGCACTATGGCTACACCTTC.

The chain is built from TRBV11-2 and TRBJ2-2, with 13 bases fitting TRBD2. The CDR3 spans 18 residues. The germline V gene encodes CDR1 SGHAT and CDR2 FQNNGV. V was pared by 4 bases and J by 5 bases, with 10 bases of the junction left unmatched. This chain's CDR3 is CASSSYSGLAGVTGELFF. The CDR3 DNA reads as TGTGCCAGCAGCTCGTACTCCGGACTAGCGGGGGTAACCGGGGAGCTGTTTTTT.

The chain has TRBV5-4 and TRBJ1-1, with TRBD1 as a possible D gene (5 bases). The germline V gene encodes CDR1 SGHNT and CDR2 YYREEE (reference sequence). The CDR3 runs 14 residues. V gave up 0 bases and J gave up 3 bases, with 9 bases separating them. CDR3 nucleotides: TGTGCCAGCAGCTTGGCACAGGAGTACACTGAAGCTTTCTTT. Amino acid sequence: CASSLAQEYTEAFF.

Comments on this clone: This CDR3 is also generated by other DNA sequences in the sample. The rearrangement links TRBV13 to TRBJ2-7, with 8 bases aligning to TRBD2. V was pared by 5 bases and J by 5 bases, with 14 bases of the junction left unmatched. The V gene's germline CDR1 is PRHDT and CDR2 FYEKMQ (reference sequence). This CDR3 is 16 amino acids long. The CDR3: CASSLERREDSHEQYF. The CDR3, as DNA: TGTGCCAGCAGCCTAGAGAGGCGGGAGGACTCTCACGAGCAGTACTTC.